The TCR beta chain under discussion was sequenced for a study of T cells in Graves' hyperthyroidism and ophthalmopathy. The TCR beta CDR3 regions underwent amplification using RNA transcripts as the source. In the first-round RT-PCR of the TCR CDR3, the HTBI primer set was used. TCRdb ran MiXCR on the multiplex PCR reads and lists one entry per CDR3 protein. The data hold some 570,000 distinct CDR3 sequences, with approximately 15% observed a single time. V lost 4 bases and J 3 bases, leaving 7 bases between the germline ends. Per the germline V gene, CDR1 is GTSNPN and CDR2 is SVGIG (reference sequence). The CDR3 is 12 amino acids. Study findings and constraints: The model made its ophthalmopathy prediction, and onset followed a median about 6 months later.

Ophthalmopathy cases scored 3 or more on the Clinical Activity Score and 4 or more on NOSPECS grade, with duration below 3 months. The PBMCs had their origin in around 9.1 ml of fresh peripheral blood. This clonotype was found a few times. Its target is unknown. This clonotype was sampled from a woman in her late teens or twenties with Graves' ophthalmopathy. Input material: blood. V usage is TRBV30 and J usage is TRBJ1-5; D not certain. CDR3 bases: TGTGCCTGGACCAGCAACAATCAGCCCCAGCATTTT. Translation gives CAWTSNNQPQHF.